These T cell receptor beta chains were read from a single sample in a study of cytomegalovirus exposure and HLA in healthy donors. Only in-frame clones appear in the TCRdb table, and some are missing; sequencing was by immunoSEQ multiplex PCR. The profile shows 55,000 to 80,000 clones, 65% to 75% of them singletons. Sequencing was done on a sample of PBMCs. The source is a man between 50 and 59 years old in good health and CMV-seropositive. Both conserved end residues are part of each CDR3. Fields, in order: clone size, J gene, CDR3 length, D gene, V gene, CDR3 DNA, CDR3 protein. The D gene is left open where the match is weak. Clone size, where shown, is once, few, many, or a class for clones that have expanded.

clone size: .; J gene: TRBJ1-1; CDR3 length: 13; D gene: .; V gene: TRBV27; CDR3 DNA: TGTGCCAGCAGTTTTAACAGGGAGGGGAGAACTTTCTTT; CDR3 protein: CASSFNREGRTFF
clone size: .; J gene: TRBJ1-4; CDR3 length: 12; D gene: .; V gene: TRBV10-2; CDR3 DNA: TGCGCCAGCAGTCACAGGGATGAAAAACTGTTTTTT; CDR3 protein: CASSHRDEKLFF
clone size: once; J gene: TRBJ2-7; CDR3 length: 13; D gene: TRBD1; V gene: TRBV5-1; CDR3 DNA: TGCGCCAGCAGCATCGGACAGGCCTACGAGCAGTACTTC; CDR3 protein: CASSIGQAYEQYF
clone size: few; J gene: TRBJ2-4; CDR3 length: 14; D gene: TRBD2; V gene: TRBV7-8; CDR3 DNA: TGTGCCAGCAGCTTGAGCGGGAGTAGAGACATTCAGTACTTC; CDR3 protein: CASSLSGSRDIQYF
clone size: .; J gene: TRBJ1-5; CDR3 length: 13; D gene: TRBD1; V gene: TRBV6-5; CDR3 DNA: TGTGCCAGCAGAGGACAGGTGGGGCAGCCCCAGCATTTT; CDR3 protein: CASRGQVGQPQHF
clone size: once; J gene: TRBJ2-1; CDR3 length: 18; D gene: .; V gene: TRBV21-1; CDR3 DNA: TGTGCCAGCAGCAAAAAAAGTGGGATAGCGGGAGGGCCTTTTGAGCAGTTCTTC; CDR3 protein: CASSKKSGIAGGPFEQFF
clone size: .; J gene: TRBJ2-1; CDR3 length: 15; D gene: TRBD2; V gene: TRBV11-3; CDR3 DNA: TGTGCCAGCAGCTTAGGGTTAGCGGGGGGGGAAGAGCAGTTCTTC; CDR3 protein: CASSLGLAGGEEQFF
clone size: .; J gene: TRBJ2-5; CDR3 length: 13; D gene: .; V gene: TRBV7-3; CDR3 DNA: TGTGCCAGCAGCTTTCGGGATCAAGAGACCCAGTACTTC; CDR3 protein: CASSFRDQETQYF
clone size: .; J gene: TRBJ2-7; CDR3 length: 13; D gene: TRBD1; V gene: TRBV10-3; CDR3 DNA: TGTGCCAATAAGGGGGACAGGATGTACGAGCAGTACTTC; CDR3 protein: CANKGDRMYEQYF
clone size: .; J gene: TRBJ2-2; CDR3 length: 12; D gene: .; V gene: TRBV29-1; CDR3 DNA: TGCAGCGTTGCAGCGAACACCGGGGAGCTGTTTTTT; CDR3 protein: CSVAANTGELFF
clone size: few; J gene: TRBJ2-2; CDR3 length: 19; D gene: .; V gene: TRBV2; CDR3 DNA: TGTGCCACCAACTCGGAAACCTCCCCGGACTGGGGGCACACCGGGGAGCTGTTTTTT; CDR3 protein: CATNSETSPDWGHTGELFF
clone size: .; J gene: TRBJ2-3; CDR3 length: 16; D gene: .; V gene: TRBV5-1; CDR3 DNA: TGCGCCAGCAGCTTGGGAGAGGGCGCGATCACAGATACGCAGTATTTT; CDR3 protein: CASSLGEGAITDTQYF
clone size: .; J gene: TRBJ2-1; CDR3 length: 21; D gene: TRBD2; V gene: TRBV4-1; CDR3 DNA: TGCGCCAGCAGCCAAGAAATGGCTAGCGGACCTTTCCGGAGCTCCTACAATGAGCAGTTCTTC; CDR3 protein: CASSQEMASGPFRSSYNEQFF
clone size: .; J gene: TRBJ2-5; CDR3 length: 12; D gene: .; V gene: TRBV29-1; CDR3 DNA: TGCAGCGTTGGGGGCCTGCGTGAGACCCAGTACTTC; CDR3 protein: CSVGGLRETQYF
clone size: .; J gene: TRBJ2-1; CDR3 length: 17; D gene: .; V gene: TRBV15; CDR3 DNA: TGTGCCACCAGCGACCCAGGAGGAGGGTTCTCCTACAATGAGCAGTTCTTC; CDR3 protein: CATSDPGGGFSYNEQFF